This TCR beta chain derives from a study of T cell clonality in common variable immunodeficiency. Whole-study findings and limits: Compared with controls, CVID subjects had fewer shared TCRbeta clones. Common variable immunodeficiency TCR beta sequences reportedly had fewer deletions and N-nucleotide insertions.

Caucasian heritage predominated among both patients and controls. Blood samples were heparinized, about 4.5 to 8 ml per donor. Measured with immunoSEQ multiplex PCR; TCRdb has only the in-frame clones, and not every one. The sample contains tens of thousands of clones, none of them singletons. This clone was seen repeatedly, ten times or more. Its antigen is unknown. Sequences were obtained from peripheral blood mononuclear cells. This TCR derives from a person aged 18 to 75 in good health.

CDR3 protein: CASSGWRAFDEKLFF. The sequenced part of the CDR3 DNA is TGTGCCAGCAGTGGGTGGAGGGCGTTTGATGAAAAA. The V and J genes are TRBV2 and TRBJ1-4; no reliable D call. The CDR3 end falls 3 residues outside the read, so it is completed with the germline J gene. Per the germline V gene, CDR1 is SNHLY and CDR2 is FYNNEI. The V end lost 4 bases, the J end lost 6 bases, and 15 bases lay between the germline ends. CDR3 length: 15 amino acids.